This TCR beta chain is from a study of T cells in Graves' hyperthyroidism and ophthalmopathy. Findings of the study overall: Through a model of 13 V-J features, ophthalmopathy was separated from stable hyperthyroidism. Blood also contained most expanded thyroid clonotypes above 0.001.

As for this clonotype: Antigen unknown.

Diagnoses were established using clinical symptoms, serum thyroxine and TRAb, thyroid ultrasound and orbital computed tomography. PBMCs were collected from an approximately 10 ml volume of fresh peripheral blood. With 2 bases clipped from V and 4 bases from J, the junction kept 3 bases outside the gene matches. The CDR3 consists of 15 residues. Germline loops: CDR1 MNHNS, CDR2 SASEGT. The source material, RNA transcripts, was used to amplify TCR beta CDR3 regions. HTBI primers were used for first-round RT-PCR of the TCR CDR3. MiXCR, applied by TCRdb to the multiplex PCR reads, yields one record per CDR3 protein. Of approximately 610,000 distinct CDR3 sequences detected, approximately 14% appear once; the ten largest clones hold 4% to 5.5%.

The specimen was blood. This rearrangement joins TRBV6-1 to TRBJ1-2, with 11 bases identical to TRBD1. The receptor was isolated from a middle-aged woman with Graves' ophthalmopathy. CDR3 DNA: TGTGCCAGCAGTGAAAGTGGGACAGGGGGCTATGGCTACACCTTC. Protein: CASSESGTGGYGYTF.